This T cell receptor (beta chain) was recorded in a study of early T cells in non-severe SARS-CoV-2 infection. Study-level points and caveats: Clonotype matching in VDJdb favored anti-spike CD8 responses and did not capture private and CD4 specificities.

V shed 1 base, J shed 2 bases, and the junction held 9 bases outside the gene matches. There are 16 residues in the CDR3. CDR1 and CDR2 (germline): DFQATT, SNEGSKA (reference sequence). This clonotype was recorded at least ten times. The antigen is unknown. MiXCR was run by TCRdb on the 5' RACE reads, yielding one entry per CDR3 protein. Counted here are 25,000 to 35,000 distinct CDR3 sequences, about 3% occurring once; the ten biggest clones make up 0.72%. This clonotype was sampled from an adult who was a healthcare worker with PCR-confirmed SARS-CoV-2 infection or an uninfected control (not recorded which). Sequencing was done on a sample of whole blood. The chain has TRBV20-1 and TRBJ2-3; 7 positions agree with TRBD1. The CDR3 DNA follows: TGCAGTGCTAGAGGGGAACAGGGGAGAAACACAGATACGCAGTATTTT. It yields the protein CSARGEQGRNTDTQYF.